This T cell receptor (beta chain) was observed in a study of human T cells and chemical hapten exposure (dated by TCRdb to 2020 to 2023). About the full investigation: For sensitization, 2% DPC in acetone was applied to an approximately 2 cm by approximately 2 cm area of upper inner arm skin. Twenty-nine alopecia patients provided blood for TCR sequencing at one to four time points (pre-sensitization, 2, 6 and 24 weeks). Throughout the roughly 24-week study period, patients were also given weekly therapeutic DPC doses on the scalp. Blood samples were taken from patients before sensitization (week 0) and at 2, 6 and about 24 weeks after DPC sensitization. Libraries were combined into a pool for sequencing, and differences in TCR yield between samples came mainly from small differences in library volumes within the pool. From each blood RNA sample, both TCR alpha and TCR beta chains were sequenced. Most of the patients in the cohort were female, and the cohort covered alopecia areata with under or over 50% scalp involvement, alopecia totalis and alopecia universalis. Peripheral blood TCR repertoire changes were tracked in vivo in alopecia patients during primary and secondary sensitization to the hapten diphenylcyclopropenone (DPC). Patch tests used Finn chambers with 0.01% DPC on the upper back, scored after 6 days by International Contact Dermatitis Research Group standards. General conclusions and limits of the study: Patch test score was positively correlated with the number of PT1 expanded TCRs, with significance at thresholds 8, 16 and 32 but not at 4. No change with DPC sensitization was found in the number of TCRs above 1 in 1000 frequency, and no evidence of global repertoire structure alterations was found. After repeated subsampling, changes were observed in the strength of the expansion versus patch-test correlation and in the threshold at which the correlation became significant. All patients had alopecia, a presumed autoimmune disease, so their immune response might differ from that of healthy individuals. Compared with pre-sensitization or healthy control sets, expanded TCRs formed significantly more large CDR3 similarity clusters, which is consistent with antigen-driven responses.

Taken from the germline V gene, the CDR1 and CDR2 loops are SNHLY and FYNNEI. The V end loses 7 bases and the J end loses 2 bases, and a stretch of 11 bases separates them. Including the terminal cysteine and phenylalanine, the CDR3 comprises 13 residues. Of all the DNA, just the CDR3 is kept, 39 bases in frame from base 1. This clonotype qualifies as medium-sized (0.01 to 0.1%). The specificity of this receptor is unknown. No quality values exist for individual bases; no much larger clone is one base distant. This specimen's time point label, interpreted: patch test 1, 2 weeks after DPC sensitization. The treatment or condition label here, explained by the study, means: therapeutic diphenylcyclopropenone sensitization with weekly scalp DPC. Unfractionated whole blood was collected in Tempus Blood RNA tubes, and total RNA was extracted from that blood. Blood at each patch-test visit was drawn before the patch test was applied. To be eligible, patients had to be aged 18 to 70, diagnosed with alopecia and judged suitable for DPC therapy, while pregnant patients were excluded.

The method was RACE. The sequencer was a NextSeq 500. Library preparation attached unique molecular identifiers to individual cDNA molecules for quantitative, reproducible TCR counting. For the original study's pipeline: The median number of TCRs per sample was around 100,000, ranging from about 20,000 to 700,000. V, J and CDR3 annotation of the TCR reads was performed with the Decombinator software suite. To make PS versus PT1 abundance plots, every sample was subsampled to the same number of TCRs (28,000). TCRs were defined as expanded if absent before sensitization and observed at least eight times at the 2-week time point. The raw public data were reprocessed by TCRdb itself: fastp quality trimming at Q25, MiXCR clonotype calling, in-frame beta chains only. Rows matching on CDR3 protein sequence are summarized as one entry with the most common DNA and genes. TCRdb, not the original authors, processed these V and J calls. Here the sample has more than 35,000 distinct CDR3 sequences; more than 6% occur a single time. The ten largest clones represent 9.1% of the sample.

Here the sequenced sample was whole blood, taken in connection with sensitization to the hapten diphenylcyclopropenone (DPC). The receptor chain draws on TRBV2 and TRBJ2-5; no confident D gene assignment can be made. The sequence derives from a woman in her 30s with alopecia areata. Some clones in this sample may be carry-over from other donors' samples. The DNA sequence is as follows: TGTGCCAGCACTGACAATGATCAAGAGACCCAGTACTTC. The resulting protein is CASTDNDQETQYF.